This T cell receptor beta chain was retrieved from a study of read filtering for tumor transcriptome and immune sequencing. The overall study: After DNase treatment, RNA was made into whole-transcriptome libraries.

General study points: Even smaller IR-seq throughput identified most shared clonotypes.

Trimming took 4 bases from V and 5 from J; bases not matched to a gene: 1. This CDR3 comprises 12 residues. Germline V gene data show CDR1 as LGHDT and CDR2 as YNNKEL (reference sequence). The library was built from around 0.4 ug RNA with molecular barcoded adaptors for alpha/delta and beta/gamma chains. TCRdb re-analysed the reads in MiXCR, keeping a single row per CDR3 protein. The sample contains 43,000 or so distinct CDR3 sequences, 20% of which appear only once. On this clonotype itself: The antigen is unknown.

The sample was a population of CD138-negative cells sorted from bone marrow. The chain combines TRBV3-1 with TRBJ2-5, with 7 bases fitting TRBD2. This TCR was recovered from a donor older than 35 with multiple myeloma. The CDR3 region has the DNA TGTGCCAGCAGCCGCGGGAGCGAGACCCAGTACTTC. It is translated as CASSRGSETQYF.